This is a list of T cell receptor beta chains from one sample in a study of T-cell reconstitution after alpha-beta-depleted transplantation in children. TCRdb reprocessed the PCR reads with MiXCR, giving one entry per CDR3 protein. The sample has around 800,000 distinct CDR3 sequences; roughly 15% are singletons. Here the sequenced sample was PBMCs, mostly from graft donor cells, taken 360 days after TCRalphabeta/CD19-depleted stem cell transplant. Every receptor here comes from a male patient younger than 18 who had a stem cell transplant for acute lymphoblastic leukemia, so the T cells may come from the graft donor. Both conserved end residues are part of each CDR3.

j_call | v_call | cdr3_aa
TRBJ2-1 | TRBV5-1 | CASSWRTSNEQFF
TRBJ1-2 | TRBV5-1 | CASSSQLGGGYGYTF
TRBJ2-5 | TRBV5-1 | CASSLTGPETQYF
TRBJ2-3 | TRBV9 | CASTRDRADTQYF
TRBJ2-1 | TRBV6-6 | CASSYSDEQFF
TRBJ2-7 | TRBV2 | CATQGWGRVKGNEQYF
TRBJ1-5 | TRBV29-1 | CTSNRVFLPQHF
TRBJ2-5 | TRBV9 | CASSVEGGSVVETQYF
TRBJ1-2 | TRBV7-8 | CASSLKGRGSHGYTF
TRBJ2-5 | TRBV27 | CASSSYQPPETQYF
TRBJ2-3 | TRBV11-3 | CASSLSGTVRTDTQYF
TRBJ2-3 | TRBV20-1 | CSAAPTGADTQYF
TRBJ1-1 | TRBV7-3 | CASSLDRPGLNTEAFF
TRBJ2-7 | TRBV9 | CAGSVAPGGPTYEQYF